This paragraph covers one T cell receptor (beta chain) sequence. Time point denoted: pre-sensitization, week 0. Treatment indicated: therapeutic diphenylcyclopropenone sensitization with weekly scalp DPC. TCRdb recomputed calls from the RACE reads with MiXCR, one row per CDR3 protein. The table has about 80,000 distinct CDR3 sequences, approximately 14% seen once; the top ten hold more than 3.5%. This entry comes from a study of human T cells and chemical hapten exposure. The J segment lost 5 bases and the V segment lost 5 bases, leaving 9 bases of the junction unmatched. The CDR3 extends over 15 amino acids.

This receptor was taken from a woman aged 50 to 60 with alopecia areata. Some clones in this sample may be carry-over from other donors' samples. The chain employs TRBV12-3 or TRBV12-4 and TRBJ2-5, with 9 bases identical to TRBD2. Specimen: whole blood, collected in connection with sensitization to the hapten diphenylcyclopropenone (DPC). The CDR3: CASSPLAGPRETQYF. CDR3 coding DNA: TGTGCCAGCAGTCCGCTAGCGGGGCCTCGGGAGACCCAGTACTTC.